In its sample, the clone carrying this TCR beta chain was seen a few times. Its antigen is unidentified. This sample stems from a study of vaccination effects on CD4 cells after COVID-19. Germline CDR1 MNHEY, CDR2 SVGEGT. The CDR3 loop spans 13 amino acids. V gave up 4 bases and J gave up 7 bases; unmatched junction bases: 0. Study-level results: Nearly all vaccine-induced clones in healthy recipients recognized only SARS-CoV-2.

Antigen-specific CD4+ T cells were first expanded with viral peptide pools by the ViraFEST assay and only then sequenced. Cells that had been cultured for roughly eleven days were the source of isolated CD4+ T cells. People in the vaccine group had not been infected with SARS-CoV-2 before, and their nucleocapsid antibodies were negative. PBMC cultures contained about 2 million cells per well, 9 to 10 IU/ml IL-2 and 10 ug/ml peptides. Measured with immunoSEQ multiplex PCR; TCRdb has only the in-frame clones, and not every one. The sample has just under 45,000 clones; just over 75% are singletons. This specimen was CD4+ T cells from PBMCs cultured with SARS-CoV-2 spike peptides, taken before COVID-19 vaccination. The chain links TRBV6-2 or TRBV6-3 to TRBJ1-6, with 8 positions matching TRBD1. This clonotype was sampled from a human donor who received a COVID-19 vaccine. In nucleotides, the CDR3 is TGTGCCAGCAGTTGGACAGGGAATTCACCCCTCCACTTT. Its protein is CASSWTGNSPLHF.